This T cell receptor (beta chain) was identified during a study of blood T cells in healthy people across ages. Sample donors were healthy Caucasian individuals that came from Russia, aged 6 to 90. Findings and limits, study-wide: Naive T cell percentage by flow cytometry tracked strongly with beta diversity.

Trimming at V came to 4 bases and at J to 6 bases, leaving 12 bases not matched to a gene. Germline lookup yields CDR1 MNHEY and CDR2 SVGEGT. The length of the CDR3 is 16 residues. The use of a sample-barcoded 5' primer and a J-beta primer mix characterized a second PCR of roughly 7 to 11 cycles. TCRdb fed the 5' RACE reads into MiXCR, producing one record per CDR3 protein. The sample records hundreds of thousands of distinct CDR3 sequences, 29% being singletons. This clonotype was counted ten times or more. Its target is unknown. The TCR comes from a woman of 80 years or more in good health. The V call is TRBV6-2 or TRBV6-3, the J call TRBJ2-3, with 8 bases fitting TRBD2. Sequencing used blood. The CDR3: CASSSTGRAGADTQYF. The CDR3 nucleotides are TGTGCCAGCAGTTCCACCGGTAGAGCGGGAGCGGATACGCAGTATTTT.